The clone carrying this TCR beta chain was observed a few times. The antigen is undetermined. The entry originates in a study of identical twins. Overall study results and limits: Researchers caution that invariant MAIT and iNKT cells could partly confound zero-insertion analyses.

CDR3 length: 14 amino acids. Germline loops: CDR1 MNHEY, CDR2 SMNVEV (reference sequence). Germline trimming cut 3 bases from V and 2 bases from J; bases unmatched to any gene: 2. One entry per CDR3 protein, called by TCRdb with MiXCR from the 5' RACE reads. Of hundreds of thousands of distinct CDR3 sequences listed, 21% are singletons. The same data also contributed to another study, on T cells expressing NK-cell markers. As that study records: Sequencing of TCR beta repertoires drew on sorted CD3+CD56+NKG2C+, CD3+CD56+NKG2C- and CD3+CD56-NKG2C+ T cells. Dominant NKG2C+ clonotypes accounted for roughly 1.0-7.5% of CD8+ T cells in a handful of donors.

The sequenced sample consisted of PBMCs. This sequence originates from a woman aged 18-35 years in good health. The chain has TRBV27 and TRBJ2-5, with TRBD1 identical over 8 bases. Here the CDR3 DNA reads TGTGCCAGCAGTTTGAACAGGGGGCAAGAGACCCAGTACTTC. It yields the protein CASSLNRGQETQYF.